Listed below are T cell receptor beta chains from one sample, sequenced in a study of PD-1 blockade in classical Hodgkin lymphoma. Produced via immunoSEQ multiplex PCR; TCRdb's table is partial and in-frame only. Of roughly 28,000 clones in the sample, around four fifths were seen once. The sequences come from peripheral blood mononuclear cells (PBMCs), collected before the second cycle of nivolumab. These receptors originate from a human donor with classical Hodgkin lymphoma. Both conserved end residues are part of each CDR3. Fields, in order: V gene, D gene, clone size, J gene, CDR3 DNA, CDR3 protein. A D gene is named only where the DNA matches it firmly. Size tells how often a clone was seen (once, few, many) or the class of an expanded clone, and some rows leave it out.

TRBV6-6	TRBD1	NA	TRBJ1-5	TGTGCCAGCGGAAGGGGGCCGGGAAATCAGCCCCAGCATTTT	CASGRGPGNQPQHF
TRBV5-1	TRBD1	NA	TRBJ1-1	TGCGCCAGCAGCTGGGGGGGACAGATGAACACTGAAGCTTTCTTT	CASSWGGQMNTEAFF
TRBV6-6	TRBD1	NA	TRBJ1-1	TGTGCCAGCAGTTCACAGGGGGCGCCCGGCACTGAAGCTTTCTTT	CASSSQGAPGTEAFF
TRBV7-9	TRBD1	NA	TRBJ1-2	TGTGCCAGCAGCTTAGCAGGGGGCGATGGCTACACCTTC	CASSLAGGDGYTF
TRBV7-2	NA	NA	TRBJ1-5	TGTGCCAGCAGCCTTCAGTATAGCAATCAGCCCCAGCATTTT	CASSLQYSNQPQHF
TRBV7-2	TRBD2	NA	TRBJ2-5	TGTGCCAGCAGTCCTACGACCAGCGGGGGAGAGACCCAGTACTTC	CASSPTTSGGETQYF
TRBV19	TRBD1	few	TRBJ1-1	TGTGCCAGTAGTATCGGTGAAGCAGGGGGGGCTTTCTTT	CASSIGEAGGAFF
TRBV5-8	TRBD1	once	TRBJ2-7	TGTGCCAGCACGGGACAGGAGTCCTTC	CASTGQESF
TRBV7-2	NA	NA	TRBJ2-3	TGTGCCAGCAGCTCACTAGGGAGCACAGATACGCAGTATTTT	CASSSLGSTDTQYF
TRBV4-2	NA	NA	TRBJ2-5	TGTGCCAGCAGCCAAGGGGTCGGAGAGACCCAGTACTTC	CASSQGVGETQYF
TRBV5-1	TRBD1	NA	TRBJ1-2	TGCGCCAGCAGCACAAGGGACAGGGGAGAAGGCTACACCTTC	CASSTRDRGEGYTF
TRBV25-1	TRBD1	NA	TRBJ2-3	TGTGCCACCGGGACAGGGGTGGATACGCAGTATTTT	CATGTGVDTQYF
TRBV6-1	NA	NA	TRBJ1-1	TGTGCCAGCAGGGGTACGCAGGGCACTGAAGCTTTCTTT	CASRGTQGTEAFF
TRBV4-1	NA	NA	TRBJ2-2	TGCGCCAGCAGCCAAGATTTTGGGGGCCCTCCCGGGGAGCTGTTTTTT	CASSQDFGGPPGELFF
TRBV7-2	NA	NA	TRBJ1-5	TGTGCCAGCAGCGCCGAATGGGGCGGAGGGCAGCCCCAGCATTTT	CASSAEWGGGQPQHF
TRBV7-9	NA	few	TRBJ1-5	TGTGCCAGCAGCTCTACAGGGCCCCAGCATTTT	CASSSTGPQHF
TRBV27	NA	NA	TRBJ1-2	TGTGCCAGCAGTCCAGACATGAACCCCGGGGGCTACACCTTC	CASSPDMNPGGYTF
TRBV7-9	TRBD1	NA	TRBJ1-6	TGTGCCAGCAGCACGGACAGGGCGGGATCACCCCTCCACTTT	CASSTDRAGSPLHF
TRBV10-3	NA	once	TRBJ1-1	TGTGCCATCAGTGAGCAGGACAGCATTGAAGCTTTCTTT	CAISEQDSIEAFF
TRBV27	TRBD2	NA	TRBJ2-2	TGTGCCAGCGCCGTACTAGCGGGAGCCGGGGAGCTGTTTTTT	CASAVLAGAGELFF
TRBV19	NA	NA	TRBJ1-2	TGTGCCAGTAACCCCAGGGGAGAAGGGAACTATGGCTACACCTTC	CASNPRGEGNYGYTF
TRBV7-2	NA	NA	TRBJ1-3	TGTGCCAGCAGCCGCTTGCAGGTTGCTGGAAACACCATATATTTT	CASSRLQVAGNTIYF
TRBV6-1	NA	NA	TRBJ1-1	TGTGCCAGCAGTGATTTCGCACCACCGAACACTGAAGCTTTCTTT	CASSDFAPPNTEAFF
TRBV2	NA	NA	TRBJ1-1	TGTGCCAGCAGTGAAAGTAACAGTAAGAAGAACACTGAAGCTTTCTTT	CASSESNSKKNTEAFF
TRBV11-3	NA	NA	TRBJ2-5	TGTGCCAGCAGCTTAGACAGGGGCCCCCAAGAGACCCAGTACTTC	CASSLDRGPQETQYF
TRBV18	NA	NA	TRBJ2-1	TGCAAATCAGCACCGAGCTCCTACAATGAGCAGTTCTTC	CKSAPSSYNEQFF
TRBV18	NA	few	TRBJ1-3	TGTGCCAGCTCACCACCCCGCACGGCTGGAAACACCATATATTTT	CASSPPRTAGNTIYF
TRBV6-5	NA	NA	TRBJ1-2	TGTGCCAGCAGTGCGGGACTGGGTTACACCTTC	CASSAGLGYTF
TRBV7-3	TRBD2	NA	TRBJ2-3	TGTGCCAGCAGCTTATGGGGCGGGGGAGATACGCAGTATTTT	CASSLWGGGDTQYF
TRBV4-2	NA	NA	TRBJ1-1	TGTGCCAGCAGCCAACGCGGGAACACTGAAGCTTTCTTT	CASSQRGNTEAFF
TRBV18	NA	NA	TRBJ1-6	TGTGCCAGCTCAGGGAGGAGCTCCTATAATTCACCCCTCCACTTT	CASSGRSSYNSPLHF
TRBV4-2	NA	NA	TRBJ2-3	TGTGCCAGCAGCCAAGAAACCCGACAGGCTCCAGATACGCAGTATTTT	CASSQETRQAPDTQYF
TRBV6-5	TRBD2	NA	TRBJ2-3	TGTGCCAGCAAAAAGCGGGGGGGTACAGATACGCAGTATTTT	CASKKRGGTDTQYF
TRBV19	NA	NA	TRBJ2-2	TGTGCCAGTACAAACCCGAACACCGGGGAGCTGTTTTTT	CASTNPNTGELFF
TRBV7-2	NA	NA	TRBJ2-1	TGTGCCAGCAGCTTAGGGACGGAAAATGAGCAGTTCTTC	CASSLGTENEQFF
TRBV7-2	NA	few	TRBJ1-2	TGTGCCAGCAGCTTAGGGGCGGGGCCGGTCTATGGCTACACCTTC	CASSLGAGPVYGYTF
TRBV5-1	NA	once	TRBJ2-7	TGCGCCAGCAGCTTGGGGTACGAGCAGTACTTC	CASSLGYEQYF
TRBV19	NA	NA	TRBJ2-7	TGTGCCAGTAGTATAGATCTAAAACCCGGCTACGAGCAGTACTTC	CASSIDLKPGYEQYF
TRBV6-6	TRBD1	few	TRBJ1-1	TGTGCCAGCAGTACCCAACAGGGGGCCACTGAAGCTTTCTTT	CASSTQQGATEAFF
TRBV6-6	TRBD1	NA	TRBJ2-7	TGTGCCAGCAGTCCCCTTAGGGGGCCCTACGAGCAGTACTTC	CASSPLRGPYEQYF
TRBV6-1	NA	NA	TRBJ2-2	TGTGCCAGCAACCGACAGTCTTCCACCGGGGAGCTGTTTTTT	CASNRQSSTGELFF
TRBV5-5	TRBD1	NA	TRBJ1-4	TGTGCCAGCAGCTCGACAGGGGATTGGAGAGAAAAACTGTTTTTT	CASSSTGDWREKLFF
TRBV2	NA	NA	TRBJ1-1	TGTGCCAGCAGTGAGCAGCGAAACACTGAAGCTTTCTTT	CASSEQRNTEAFF
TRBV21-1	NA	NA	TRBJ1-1	TGTGCCAGCAGCACGGGACAGGGTTTGAACACTGAAGCTTTCTTT	CASSTGQGLNTEAFF
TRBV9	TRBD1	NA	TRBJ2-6	TGTGCCAGCAGCTTACCAGGGGGCCCTGGGGCCAACGTCCTGACTTTC	CASSLPGGPGANVLTF
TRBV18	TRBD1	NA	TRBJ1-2	TGTGCCAGCTCACCGGGACAGTATAACTATGGCTACACCTTC	CASSPGQYNYGYTF
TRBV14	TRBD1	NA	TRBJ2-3	TGTGCCAGCAGCGTCAGGACAGGGAGTGGTACGCAGTATTTT	CASSVRTGSGTQYF
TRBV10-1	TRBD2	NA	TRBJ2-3	TGCGCCAGCAGTCGGAGTTACGGGACTAGTACAGATACGCAGTATTTT	CASSRSYGTSTDTQYF
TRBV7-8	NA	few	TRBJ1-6	TGTGCCAGCAGCTTAGTGGACAGAGCCAATTCACCCCTCCACTTT	CASSLVDRANSPLHF
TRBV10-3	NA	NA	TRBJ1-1	TGTGCCATCAGGAGAAGTGGAGACACTGAAGCTTTCTTT	CAIRRSGDTEAFF
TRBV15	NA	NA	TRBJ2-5	TGTGCCACCAGCAGAGGACAGATACAAGAGACCCAGTACTTC	CATSRGQIQETQYF
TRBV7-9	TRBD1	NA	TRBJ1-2	TGTGCCAGCAGCTTGGGGGACAGGGCCACCTTC	CASSLGDRATF
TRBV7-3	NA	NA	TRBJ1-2	TGTGCCAGCAGCTTAAACAGTGGGGTTGACTACACCTTC	CASSLNSGVDYTF
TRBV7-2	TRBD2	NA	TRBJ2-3	TGTGCCAGCAGCTTAATAGCGGGGTCTACAGATACGCAGTATTTT	CASSLIAGSTDTQYF
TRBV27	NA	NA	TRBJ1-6	TGTGCCAGCAGAACAGGCTATAATTCACCCCTCCACTTT	CASRTGYNSPLHF